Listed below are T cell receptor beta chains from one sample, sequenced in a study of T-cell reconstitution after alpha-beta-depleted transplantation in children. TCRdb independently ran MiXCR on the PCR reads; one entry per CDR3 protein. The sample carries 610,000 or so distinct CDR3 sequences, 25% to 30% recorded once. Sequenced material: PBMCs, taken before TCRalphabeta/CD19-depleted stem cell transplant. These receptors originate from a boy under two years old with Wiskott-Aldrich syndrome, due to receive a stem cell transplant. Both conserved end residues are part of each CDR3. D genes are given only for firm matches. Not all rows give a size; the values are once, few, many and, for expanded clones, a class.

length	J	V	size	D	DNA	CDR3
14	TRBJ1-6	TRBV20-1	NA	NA	TGCAGTGCTAGAGATTCAGGGTCAAACTCACCCCTCCACTTT	CSARDSGSNSPLHF
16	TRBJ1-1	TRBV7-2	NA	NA	TGTGCCAGCAGGCACCGCCCAAGGGGACAGAACACTGAAGCTTTCTTT	CASRHRPRGQNTEAFF
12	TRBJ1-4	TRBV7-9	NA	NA	TGTGCCAGCGTGGCTGGGAATGAAAAACTGTTTTTT	CASVAGNEKLFF
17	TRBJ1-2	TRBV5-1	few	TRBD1	TGCGCCAGCAGCCTTCCCGGGACAGGACGCAATAACTATGGCTACACCTTC	CASSLPGTGRNNYGYTF
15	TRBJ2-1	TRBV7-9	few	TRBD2	TGTGCCAGCAGCCTTTCAGCGGGAGGGTGGAATGAGCAGTTCTTC	CASSLSAGGWNEQFF
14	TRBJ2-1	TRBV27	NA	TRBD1	TGTGCCAGCAGTGTACAGGGGGCTAACAATGAGCAGTTCTTC	CASSVQGANNEQFF
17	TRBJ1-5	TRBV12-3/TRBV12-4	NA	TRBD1	TGTGCCAGCAGTACTCAAGGGCGACAGGGGCGACGTCAGCCCCAGCATTTT	CASSTQGRQGRRQPQHF
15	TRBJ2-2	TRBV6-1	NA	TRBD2	TGTGCCAGCGACCGACTAGCGGGGGGAACCGGGGAGCTGTTTTTT	CASDRLAGGTGELFF
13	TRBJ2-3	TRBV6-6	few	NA	TGTGCCAGCAGCATAGGGCCGGGGGATACGCAGTATTTT	CASSIGPGDTQYF
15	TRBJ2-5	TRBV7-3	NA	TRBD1	TGTGCCAGCAGCCCGCAGGGGGCGTCTAAAGAGACCCAGTACTTC	CASSPQGASKETQYF
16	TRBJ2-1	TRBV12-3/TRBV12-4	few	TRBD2	TGTGCCAGCAGTGCCTCGGGACTAGCGGGCCAAAATGAGCAGTTCTTC	CASSASGLAGQNEQFF
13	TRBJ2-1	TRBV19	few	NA	TGTGCCAGTAGTATTTACCCCTTTGATGAGCAGTTCTTC	CASSIYPFDEQFF
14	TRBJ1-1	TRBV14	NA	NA	TGTGCCAGCAGCCACCGACAGGAGAACACTGAAGCTTTCTTT	CASSHRQENTEAFF
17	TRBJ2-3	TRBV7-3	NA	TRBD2	TGTGCCAGCAGCTTAACCACTAGCGGGAGGGGCCCAGATACGCAGTATTTT	CASSLTTSGRGPDTQYF
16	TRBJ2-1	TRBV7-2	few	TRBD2	TGTGCCAGCAGCTTAAGCGGGACGGGGACCGCCTCTGAGCAGTTCTTC	CASSLSGTGTASEQFF
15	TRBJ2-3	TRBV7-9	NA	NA	TGTGCCAGCAGCTCGGGGACATACGGCACAGATACGCAGTATTTT	CASSSGTYGTDTQYF
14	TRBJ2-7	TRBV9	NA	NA	TGTGCCAGCAGCGTAGGGGGACTGGACTACGAGCAGTACTTC	CASSVGGLDYEQYF
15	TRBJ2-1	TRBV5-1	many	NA	TGCGCCAGCAGCGCCTCCCTCCCCCTCGAGAATGAGCAGTTCTTC	CASSASLPLENEQFF
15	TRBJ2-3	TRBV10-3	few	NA	TGTGCCATCAGTGACAAGGGGGTGAGCACAGATACGCAGTATTTT	CAISDKGVSTDTQYF
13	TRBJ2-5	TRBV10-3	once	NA	TGTGCCATCAGTGGAACAGGACAAGAGACCCAGTACTTC	CAISGTGQETQYF
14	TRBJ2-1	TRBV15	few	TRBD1	TGTGCCACCAGCAGAGACAGGGGGCTGCCTGAGCAGTTCTTC	CATSRDRGLPEQFF
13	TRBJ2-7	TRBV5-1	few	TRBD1	TGCGCCAGCAGCCCAGGGACAGTGAACGAGCAGTACTTC	CASSPGTVNEQYF
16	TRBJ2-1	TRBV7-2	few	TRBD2	TGTGCCAGCAGCTTAGCTGGGCGGGAGTCCTACAATGAGCAGTTCTTC	CASSLAGRESYNEQFF
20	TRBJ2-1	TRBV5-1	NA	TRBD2	TGCGCCAGCAGCCCGGGGTTGGTACAGGGGGGACTAGCGGATAACAATGAGCAGTTCTTC	CASSPGLVQGGLADNNEQFF
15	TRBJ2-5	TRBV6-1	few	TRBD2	TGTGCCAGCAGTGTGAGTAGCGGGAGTGCGGAGACCCAGTACTTC	CASSVSSGSAETQYF
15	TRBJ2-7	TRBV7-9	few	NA	TGTGCCAGCAGCTCGGATAGGGGGAAACCCTACGAGCAGTACTTC	CASSSDRGKPYEQYF
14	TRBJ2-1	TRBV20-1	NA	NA	TGCAGTGCGTCACAGACTTCCTCCTACAATGAGCAGTTCTTC	CSASQTSSYNEQFF
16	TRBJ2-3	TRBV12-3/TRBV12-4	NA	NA	TGTGCCAGCAGTTCCAACCCGGGGATTAGCACAGATACGCAGTATTTT	CASSSNPGISTDTQYF
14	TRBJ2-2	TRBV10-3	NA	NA	TGTGCCATCAGTTACGGCGGTAACACCGGGGAGCTGTTTTTT	CAISYGGNTGELFF
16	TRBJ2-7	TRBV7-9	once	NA	TGTGCCAGCAGCTCAGGGCCAAGGAGTTTGGCCTACGAGCAGTACTTC	CASSSGPRSLAYEQYF
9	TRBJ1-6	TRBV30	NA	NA	TGTGCCTGCAATTCACCCCTCCACTTT	CACNSPLHF
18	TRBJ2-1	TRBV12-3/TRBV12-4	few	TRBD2	TGTGCCAGCAGTTTAGCGCTCCTAGCGGGGGGTAGAAGCAATGAGCAGTTCTTC	CASSLALLAGGRSNEQFF
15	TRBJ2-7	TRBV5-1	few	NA	TGCGCCAGCAGCTTGGCCCTTGGCGCCTCCTACGAGCAGTACTTC	CASSLALGASYEQYF
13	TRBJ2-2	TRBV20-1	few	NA	TGCAGTGCTCCGGGGCTTGTCACCGGGGAGCTGTTTTTT	CSAPGLVTGELFF
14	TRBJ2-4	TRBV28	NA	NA	TGTGCCAGCAGTTTATATGGCCCAATAAACATTCAGTACTTC	CASSLYGPINIQYF
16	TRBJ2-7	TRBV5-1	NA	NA	TGCGCCAGCAGCTTGATGAGACAGGATTCTTCACGCGAGCAGTACTTC	CASSLMRQDSSREQYF
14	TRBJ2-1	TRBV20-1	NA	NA	TGCAGTGCTAGAGATGGTCGGTTGCGCAATGAGCAGTTCTTC	CSARDGRLRNEQFF
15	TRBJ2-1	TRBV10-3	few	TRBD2	TGTGCCATCAGTTCCCTAGGCGGGAGGGCCGATGAGCAGTTCTTC	CAISSLGGRADEQFF